This T cell receptor beta chain was obtained from a study of T cell changes during pregnancy in multiple sclerosis. CDR3 length: 13 amino acids. The germline CDR1 and CDR2 sequences are LNHDA and SQIVND (reference sequence). Deletions cut 3 bases from V and 0 bases from J, with 5 bases between. The table lists this clone with a few counts. Assay used: immunoSEQ multiplex PCR; TCRdb lists only in-frame clones, some missing. The sample records some 80,000 clones, about 91% being singletons. The sequence was collected from a female donor with multiple sclerosis, enrolled in a pregnancy study. The rearrangement links TRBV19 to TRBJ1-1; no clear D gene. Sequencing used peripheral blood, obtained before pregnancy. The CDR3 is CASSMAVNTEAFF. Written as DNA, the CDR3 is TGTGCCAGTAGTATGGCTGTGAACACTGAAGCTTTCTTT.